This T cell receptor beta chain was found in a study of neurological immune-mediated disorders. This clonotype was detected a few times. TCRdb independently ran MiXCR on the 5' RACE reads; one entry per CDR3 protein. This repertoire shows about 74,000 distinct CDR3 sequences, 5.2% found once; its top ten account for 7.4%. Germline values: CDR1 WNHNN, CDR2 SYGVQD (reference sequence). The CDR3 covers 15 residues. Deletions cut 6 bases from V and 3 bases from J, with 16 bases between. The V call is TRBV10-1, the J call TRBJ2-3; weak D call: TRBD2 (8 bases). The sample was PBMCs. The receptor's source is a man between 18 and 29 years old with multiple sclerosis. CDR3 sequence: CASRTGTRGTDTQYF. CDR3 in DNA: TGCGCCAGCAGGACAGGGACTAGAGGGACAGATACGCAGTATTTT.